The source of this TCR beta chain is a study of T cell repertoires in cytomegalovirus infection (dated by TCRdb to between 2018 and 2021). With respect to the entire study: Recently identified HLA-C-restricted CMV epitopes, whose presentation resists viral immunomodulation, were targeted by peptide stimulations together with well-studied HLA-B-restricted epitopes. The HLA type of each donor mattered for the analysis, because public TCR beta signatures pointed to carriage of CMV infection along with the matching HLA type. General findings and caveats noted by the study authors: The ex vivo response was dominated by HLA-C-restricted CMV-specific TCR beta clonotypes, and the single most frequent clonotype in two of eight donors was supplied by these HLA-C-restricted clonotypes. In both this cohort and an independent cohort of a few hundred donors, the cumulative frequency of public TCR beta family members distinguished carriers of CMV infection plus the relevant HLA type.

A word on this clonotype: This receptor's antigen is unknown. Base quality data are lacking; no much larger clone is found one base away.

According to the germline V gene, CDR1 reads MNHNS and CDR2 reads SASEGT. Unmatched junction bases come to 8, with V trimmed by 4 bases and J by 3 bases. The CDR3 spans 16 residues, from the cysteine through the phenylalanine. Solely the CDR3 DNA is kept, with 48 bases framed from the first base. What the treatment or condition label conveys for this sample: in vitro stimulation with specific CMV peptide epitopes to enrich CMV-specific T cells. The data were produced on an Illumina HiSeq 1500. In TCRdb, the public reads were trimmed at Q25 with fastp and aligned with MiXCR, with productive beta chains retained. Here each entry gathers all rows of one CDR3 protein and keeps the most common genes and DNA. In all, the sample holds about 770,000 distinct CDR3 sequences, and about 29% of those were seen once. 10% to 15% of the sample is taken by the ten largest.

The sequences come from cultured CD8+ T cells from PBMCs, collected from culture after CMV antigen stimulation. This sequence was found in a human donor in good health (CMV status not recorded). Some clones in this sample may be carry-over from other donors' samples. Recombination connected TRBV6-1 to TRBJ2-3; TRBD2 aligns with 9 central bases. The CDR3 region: CASSGPSGGPTDTQYF. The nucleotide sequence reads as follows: TGTGCCAGCAGTGGCCCGAGCGGGGGGCCGACAGATACGCAGTATTTT.